This TCR beta chain came from a study of T cell responses to AZD1222 COVID-19 vaccine. Overall study findings and caveats: Most donors were white British, females outnumbered males, and clonal diversity was possibly underestimated. With two AZD1222 doses given, Spike-specific TCR breadth and depth both rose. At study baseline, merely five or six AZD1222 recipients were seropositive.

On this clone itself: The antigen remains undetermined.

V lost 6 bases and J lost 0, with 10 bases in between. The CDR3 is 14 residues long. The germline V gene has CDR1 MNHEY and CDR2 SVGAGI. TCRdb keeps only in-frame clones here, not all; method: immunoSEQ multiplex PCR. Seen here are some 150,000 clones, roughly nine tenths observed once, and the top ten hold under 2%. This clonotype was sampled from an adult who received the AZD1222 COVID-19 vaccine. Sequenced material: peripheral blood, taken 28 days after the second AZD1222 dose. This chain joins TRBV6-5 and TRBJ2-3; D might be TRBD1 or TRBD2, each matching 5 bases. The CDR3 loop is CASSTGGSTDTQYF. CDR3 bases: TGTGCCAGCAGCACTGGGGGTAGCACAGATACGCAGTATTTT.